The clone carrying this T cell receptor (beta chain) was detected ten times or more. As yet, its antigen is unknown. Germline CDR1 DFQATT, CDR2 SNEGSKA (reference sequence). The CDR3 contains 12 residues. Trimming cost V 5 bases and J 1 base, with 8 bases left between them. TCRdb processed the 5' RACE reads anew with MiXCR; each CDR3 protein has one entry. The profile shows about 220,000 distinct CDR3 sequences, 7.5% of them singletons. Every sampled donor was Caucasian and healthy. This sample stems from a study of identical twins. General study results and limits: Out-of-frame alpha sequences that twins shared showed excess low generation probability. With beta out-of-frame sequences, excess sharing by twins was weaker.

These records were also assigned to another study, of yellow fever vaccine responses in identical twins.

The source material was memory (CD45RO+) T cells sorted from blood. The V and J genes are TRBV20-1 and TRBJ1-1; D remains ambiguous. This clonotype originated in a young woman in good health. In DNA, the CDR3 is TGCAGTGCTCTTAAGCAGAACACTGAAGCTTTCTTT. Protein: CSALKQNTEAFF.